The rows below give T cell receptor beta chains drawn from one sample of a study of response to subunit inactivated influenza vaccine. Using its own MiXCR run on the RT-PCR reads, TCRdb lists one record per CDR3 protein. Of 500,000 to 550,000 distinct CDR3 sequences listed, around 7.9% were seen once; the top ten hold around 12%. This specimen was PBMCs from blood, taken around 25 months after vaccination. These receptors were taken from a man aged 45 to 75 who received an inactivated influenza vaccine. Both conserved end residues are part of each CDR3. The D gene is left open where the match is weak. Expanded clones are given a class, and other clones once, few, many or no size at all.

clone_size j_call v_call d_call cdr3_aa cdr3_nt
few TRBJ2-7 TRBV25-1 TRBD1 CASSEYSGGEQYF TGTGCCAGCAGTGAATATTCAGGGGGTGAGCAGTACTTC
few TRBJ2-5 TRBV20-1 TRBD2 CSASLAGAETQYF TGCAGTGCGTCGCTAGCGGGGGCGGAGACCCAGTACTTC
NA TRBJ2-7 TRBV5-6 NA CASSLGSPEQYF TGTGCCAGCAGTTTGGGGAGCCCCGAGCAGTACTTC
NA TRBJ1-2 TRBV12-3/TRBV12-4 NA CASSQGDGPGVLYGYTF TGTGCCAGCAGTCAAGGGGACGGCCCCGGAGTCCTCTATGGCTACACCTTC
few TRBJ2-5 TRBV7-2 NA CASSLARVAAETQYF TGTGCCAGCAGCTTAGCGCGGGTCGCCGCGGAGACCCAGTACTTC
NA TRBJ1-5 TRBV24-1 NA CATSDNRDWPQHF TGTGCCACCAGTGACAACAGAGATTGGCCCCAGCATTTT
few TRBJ2-2 TRBV5-6 TRBD1 CASSPILDRGNTGELFF TGTGCCAGCAGCCCGATCCTGGACAGGGGAAACACCGGGGAGCTGTTTTTT
NA TRBJ1-1 TRBV5-1 NA CASSLAYGRNTEAFF TGCGCCAGCAGCTTGGCCTACGGCAGGAACACTGAAGCTTTCTTT
few TRBJ2-4 TRBV5-1 NA CASSPRGPKNMQYF TGCGCCAGCAGCCCCCGGGGACCCAAAAACATGCAGTACTTC
NA TRBJ1-3 TRBV6-5 NA CAVSSGNTIYF TGTGCAGTAAGCTCTGGAAACACCATATATTTT
NA TRBJ2-7 TRBV5-1 TRBD2 CASSSGTSGSYEQYF TGCGCCAGCAGCTCGGGGACTAGCGGATCCTACGAGCAGTACTTC
NA TRBJ2-7 TRBV15 NA CATSRQGLGEQYF TGTGCCACCAGCAGACAGGGATTGGGCGAGCAGTACTTC
many TRBJ2-1 TRBV20-1 TRBD2 CSALLTSGVSSSYNEQFF TGCAGTGCTCTCCTGACTAGCGGGGTCTCGAGCTCCTACAATGAGCAGTTCTTC
NA TRBJ2-3 TRBV12-3/TRBV12-4 TRBD2 CASRTLAAGRTDTQYF TGTGCCAGCAGAACCCTAGCGGCGGGCCGCACAGATACGCAGTATTTT
many TRBJ2-1 TRBV5-1 NA CASSLRTSVSFSQSGEQFF TGCGCCAGCAGCCTCCGGACCTCTGTCAGTTTTTCCCAATCTGGTGAGCAGTTCTTC
many TRBJ2-2 TRBV15 TRBD2 CATSRDRGRAGELFF TGTGCCACCAGCAGAGATCGCGGGAGGGCCGGGGAGCTGTTTTTT
few TRBJ2-7 TRBV29-1 NA CSVEGGFGGPPYEQYF TGCAGCGTTGAAGGGGGATTCGGTGGCCCCCCCTACGAGCAGTACTTC
NA TRBJ2-6 TRBV10-3 NA CAISSPGANVLTF TGTGCCATCAGTTCGCCTGGGGCCAACGTCCTGACTTTC
NA TRBJ2-7 TRBV4-3 NA CASSQGAGAHYEQYF TGCGCCAGCAGCCAAGGGGCAGGGGCGCACTACGAGCAGTACTTC
few TRBJ1-2 TRBV4-3 NA CASSHTATRGEGYTF TGCGCCAGCAGCCACACAGCTACAAGGGGAGAAGGCTACACCTTC
NA TRBJ2-7 TRBV5-6 NA CASSPGLVCEQYF TGTGCCAGCAGCCCCGGGCTAGTCTGCGAGCAGTACTTC
few TRBJ2-3 TRBV27 NA CASSLERWGGDTQYF TGTGCCAGCAGTTTAGAGCGTTGGGGCGGGGATACGCAGTATTTT
few TRBJ2-5 TRBV10-3 NA CAISGQRETQYF TGTGCCATCAGTGGACAGCGGGAGACCCAGTACTTC
many TRBJ1-4 TRBV12-3/TRBV12-4 NA CASSLGGSQGEKLFF TGTGCCAGCAGTTTAGGTGGCAGCCAAGGGGAAAAACTGTTTTTT
few TRBJ2-3 TRBV10-3 NA CAIRDPGRATDTQYF TGTGCCATCAGGGACCCCGGGCGGGCCACAGATACGCAGTATTTT
many TRBJ1-1 TRBV6-2/TRBV6-3 NA CASRTPEVNTEAFF TGTGCCAGCAGGACCCCCGAGGTGAACACTGAAGCTTTCTTT